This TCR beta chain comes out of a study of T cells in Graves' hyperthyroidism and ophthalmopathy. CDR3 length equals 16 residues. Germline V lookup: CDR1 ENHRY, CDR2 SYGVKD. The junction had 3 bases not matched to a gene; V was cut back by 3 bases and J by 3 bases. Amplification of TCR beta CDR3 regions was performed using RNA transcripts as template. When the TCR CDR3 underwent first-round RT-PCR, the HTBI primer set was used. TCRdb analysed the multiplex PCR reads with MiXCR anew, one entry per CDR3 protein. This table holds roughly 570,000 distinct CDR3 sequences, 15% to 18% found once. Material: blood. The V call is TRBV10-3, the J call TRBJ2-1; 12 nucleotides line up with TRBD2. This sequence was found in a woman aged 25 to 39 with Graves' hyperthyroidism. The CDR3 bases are TGTGCCATCAGTGACCCGACTAGCGGGAGCTACAATGAGCAGTTCTTC. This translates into CAISDPTSGSYNEQFF.